A single sample gave rise to the 21 T cell receptor beta chains below, sequenced in a study of vaccination and CD4 T cells after COVID-19. The treatment denotes: approximately 9-day PBMC culture with coronavirus spike peptide pools or control peptides (ViraFEST assay). The study sequenced cultured CD4+ T cell DNA using the Oncomine TCR Beta short-read assay. TCRdb ran MiXCR on the PCR reads and lists one entry per CDR3 protein. The profile shows approximately 10,000 distinct CDR3 sequences, roughly 23% of them singletons. These receptors are not linked to any known antigen. The specimen was cultured CD4+ T cells from blood. These receptors were taken from a human donor with COVID-19.

This clonotype is deemed medium-sized (0.01 to 0.1%). The chain links TRBV20-1 to TRBJ2-4; 7 bases fit TRBD1. CDR1 is DFQATT and CDR2 is SNEGSKA in the germline V gene (reference sequence). This CDR3 contains 14 residues. V trimming: 4 bases; J trimming: 2 bases; junction bases outside the gene matches: 5. The CDR3 nucleotides are TGCAGTGCTAACAATAGGGGGCCCAAAAACATTCAGTACTTC. Amino acids: CSANNRGPKNIQYF.

This clonotype occurred a few times. The rearrangement links TRBV30 to TRBJ1-1, with 8 bases that match TRBD1. From germline, CDR1 is GTSNPN and CDR2 SVGIG (reference sequence). This CDR3 contains 14 residues. Trimming took 1 base from V and 4 from J; bases not matched to a gene: 5. CDR3 coding DNA: TGTGCCTGGAGTGCAGGGGGCTGGAGCACTGAAGCTTTCTTT. Its translation is CAWSAGGWSTEAFF. Looking up the rest from reference TRBV30 and TRBJ1-1 gives the full variable domain: SQTIHQWPATLVQPVGSPLSLECTVEGTSNPNLYWYRQAAGRGLQLLFYSVGIGQISSEVPQNLSASRPQDRQFILSSKKLLLSDSGFYLCAWSAGGWSTEAFFGQGTRLTVV.

The V call is TRBV7-2, the J call TRBJ2-5, with D possibly being TRBD2 (6 bases). Germline CDR1 and CDR2: SGHTA and FQGNSA. V was trimmed by 1 base and J by 7 bases, leaving 13 bases between them. This CDR3 contains 14 residues. The CDR3 protein is CASSLGREIGTQYF. The CDR3 DNA follows: TGTGCCAGCAGCTTAGGGAGGGAAATCGGGACCCAGTACTTC.

This clonotype occurred a few times. This sequence joins TRBV4-3 and TRBJ1-1; 9 nucleotides line up with TRBD1. The germline V gene encodes CDR1 LGHNA and CDR2 YSLEER. This CDR3 comprises 16 residues. V shed 4 bases, J shed 1 base, and the junction held 7 bases outside the gene matches. The CDR3 DNA follows: TGCGCCAGCAGCCGCACAAGGGACAGGGCGAACACTGAAGCTTTCTTT. It translates to CASSRTRDRANTEAFF.

By share, this clonotype counts as medium-sized. The genes are TRBV7-8 and TRBJ1-2; no firm D call. V lost 1 base and J 8 bases, leaving 11 bases between the germline ends. This CDR3 region has 13 residues. CDR1 SGHVS and CDR2 FQNEAQ come from the germline V gene. CDR3 loop: CASSLDQMEGYTF. CDR3 bases: TGTGCCAGCAGCTTAGATCAAATGGAGGGCTACACCTTC.

This clonotype has more than one count but fewer than ten. The gene calls are TRBV7-8 and TRBJ1-5, with D perhaps matching TRBD1 (6 bases). The germline V gene has CDR1 SGHVS and CDR2 FQNEAQ. The CDR3 sequence is 11 residues long. V was shortened by 4 bases and J by 16 bases, with 14 bases between the two germline ends. The CDR3 region has the DNA TGTGCCAGCAGCTCCCAGGGGATCATACATTTT. This sequence encodes CASSSQGIIHF.

This sequence joins TRBV10-1 and TRBJ2-2; maybe TRBD1 (5 bases). The CDR3 consists of 13 residues. Germline V CDR1 and CDR2: WNHNN, SYGVQD (reference sequence). V lost 10 bases and J lost 1, with 10 bases in between. The DNA of the CDR3 is TGCGCCACCAGGGCCGGGAACACCGGGGAGCTGTTTTTT. Its protein is CATRAGNTGELFF.

This clonotype came up a few times. The chain recombines TRBV7-2 with TRBJ1-1; perhaps TRBD1 as D (5 bases). Trimming cost V 6 bases and J 1 base, with 12 bases left between them. Germline CDR1 reads SGHTA; CDR2 reads FQGNSA. The CDR3 extends over 14 amino acids. The DNA of the CDR3 is TGTGCCAGCAGTCGACAGAAACCGAACACTGAAGCTTTCTTT. Residues: CASSRQKPNTEAFF.

This chain uses TRBV20-1 with TRBJ2-3, with a tentative D call TRBD2 (5 bases). The germline gives CDR1 DFQATT, CDR2 SNEGSKA (reference sequence). V lost 3 bases and J 6 bases, leaving 10 bases between the germline ends. The CDR3 loop spans 12 amino acids. CDR3 amino acids: CSARRVGDTQYF. DNA of the CDR3: TGCAGTGCTAGGAGGGTCGGGGATACGCAGTATTTT.

The genes are TRBV28 and TRBJ1-1; D may be TRBD1 (5 bases). The V end lost 7 bases, the J end lost 3 bases, and 18 bases lay between the germline ends. Germline CDR1 is MDHEN and CDR2 is SYDVKM. The CDR3 has 15 residues. The CDR3 here is CASTLRRGRDTEAFF. CDR3 coding DNA: TGTGCCAGCACGCTTAGAAGGGGCCGGGACACTGAAGCTTTCTTT.

The genes are TRBV19 and TRBJ2-4; D gene uncertain. The CDR3 extends over 17 amino acids. Germline CDR1 and CDR2: LNHDA and SQIVND (reference sequence). Trimming removed 2 bases at V and 0 bases at J, with 14 bases between. The CDR3 loop is CASSIIASGLAKNIQYF. The CDR3 bases are TGTGCCAGTAGTATAATTGCTTCGGGCCTAGCCAAAAACATTCAGTACTTC. Drawing the rest from reference TRBV19 and TRBJ2-4, the complete variable domain is DGGITQSPKYLFRKEGQNVTLSCEQNLNHDAMYWYRQDPGQGLRLIYYSQIVNDFQKGDIAEGYSVSREKKESFPLTVTSAQKNPTAFYLCASSIIASGLAKNIQYFGAGTRLSVL.

V gene TRBV2 combines with J gene TRBJ1-6; 7 positions match TRBD1. Losses at the gene ends were 4 bases for V and 7 bases for J; bases not matched to a gene: 4. CDR3 length equals 14 residues. Germline CDR1 and CDR2: SNHLY and FYNNEI. The CDR3 is CASSVGTDNSPLHF. The DNA of the CDR3 is TGTGCCAGCAGTGTCGGGACAGACAATTCACCCCTCCACTTT. Full variable domain (missing parts from reference TRBV2 and TRBJ1-6): EPEVTQTPSHQVTQMGQEVILRCVPISNHLYFYWYRQILGQKVEFLVSFYNNEISEKSEIFDDQFSVERPDGSNFTLKIRSTKLEDSAMYFCASSVGTDNSPLHFGNGTRLTVT.

This clonotype was counted only a few times. The chain links TRBV15 to TRBJ2-5, with 9 bases identical to TRBD2. CDR1 is LNHNV, CDR2 YYDKDF, per germline (reference sequence). J lost 5 bases, V lost 10 bases, and 11 bases had no gene match. CDR3 size: 14 residues. In DNA, the CDR3 is TGTGCCATCGCGGGGGGGCTAGCTCCCGAGACCCAGTACTTC. The encoded protein is CAIAGGLAPETQYF.

This clonotype qualifies as medium-sized. The chain joins TRBV20-1 to TRBJ1-5; D remains ambiguous. V shed 2 bases and J shed 3 bases, with 5 bases lying between them. The length of the CDR3 is 12 residues. From germline, CDR1 is DFQATT and CDR2 SNEGSKA (reference sequence). CDR3 loop: CSARNYNQPQHF. In DNA, the CDR3 is TGCAGTGCTAGAAACTACAATCAGCCCCAGCATTTT.

V and J are TRBV25-1 and TRBJ1-6; 9 positions agree with TRBD1. Per germline, CDR1 MGHDK and CDR2 SYGVNS. J gave up 1 base and V 4 bases, and 2 bases lay outside the gene matches. This CDR3 is 16 amino acids long. The CDR3 here is CASSGDRGSYNSPLHF. The CDR3 DNA sequence: TGTGCCAGCAGTGGCGACAGGGGGTCCTATAATTCACCCCTCCACTTT.

This clonotype appeared a few times. The chain employs TRBV12-3 or TRBV12-4 and TRBJ1-2; D not certain. Trimming shortened V by 5 bases and J by 2 bases, and 9 bases separated the two germline ends. The CDR3 has 13 residues. CDR3 sequence: CASSTDPNYGYTF. The CDR3 DNA sequence: TGTGCCAGCAGTACTGACCCCAACTATGGCTACACCTTC.

In this sample, this clonotype turned up once. The V and J genes are TRBV4-1 and TRBJ1-1; D remains ambiguous. With 3 bases removed from V and 8 bases from J, the gap between germline ends came to 13 bases. Germline-derived CDR1 and CDR2 are MGHRA and YSYEKL. CDR3 size: 13 residues. The DNA of the CDR3 is TGCGCCAGCAGCCATGCCGGCGGTCCCGAAGCTTTCTTT. This sequence encodes CASSHAGGPEAFF.

This clonotype was seen a few times. The V call is TRBV2, the J call TRBJ1-5, with a possible D match to TRBD1 (5 bases). The CDR3 contains 15 residues. Trimming took off 11 bases at V and 3 bases at J, with 20 bases between the two ends. Germline V lookup: CDR1 SNHLY, CDR2 FYNNEI. CDR3 bases: TGTGCCTCGAGGGGTGAGGGGACCCACAATCAGCCCCAGCATTTT. This sequence encodes CASRGEGTHNQPQHF.

This clonotype counts as large. The chain carries TRBV7-9 and TRBJ2-5, with 7 positions matching TRBD1. The CDR3 is 16 amino acids. Trimming cost V 1 base and J 4 bases; bases outside gene matches: 9. Germline CDR1 is SEHNR and CDR2 is FQNEAQ (reference sequence). The CDR3 loop reads CASSLVLGGAGETQYF. The CDR3 nucleotides are TGTGCCAGCAGCTTAGTCCTAGGGGGCGCGGGAGAGACCCAGTACTTC. Based on the CDR3 plus reference TRBV7-9 and TRBJ2-5, the full variable domain is DTGVSQNPRHKITKRGQNVTFRCDPISEHNRLYWYRQTLGQGPEFLTYFQNEAQLEKSRLLSDRFSAERPKGSFSTLEIQRTEQGDSAMYLCASSLVLGGAGETQYFGPGTRLLVL.

V and J are TRBV19 and TRBJ2-6, with TRBD1 matching over 9 bases. CDR1 LNHDA and CDR2 SQIVND come from the germline V gene (reference sequence). Germline trimming cut 10 bases from V and 0 bases from J; bases unmatched to any gene: 10. The CDR3 totals 17 residues. The CDR3: CATTRGTGNSGANVLTF. The CDR3 nucleotides read TGTGCCACCACGAGGGGGACAGGGAACTCTGGGGCCAACGTCCTGACTTTC.

This clonotype has more than one count but fewer than ten. The chain links TRBV6-2 or TRBV6-3 to TRBJ2-7; D may be TRBD1 (5 bases). Germline lookup yields CDR1 MNHEY and CDR2 SVGEGT. V was trimmed by 6 bases and J by 6 bases, leaving 18 bases between them. The CDR3 loop spans 14 amino acids. The CDR3 here is CASRQSGPSREQYF. CDR3 nucleotide sequence: TGTGCCAGCAGGCAGTCAGGGCCCTCTCGCGAGCAGTACTTC.